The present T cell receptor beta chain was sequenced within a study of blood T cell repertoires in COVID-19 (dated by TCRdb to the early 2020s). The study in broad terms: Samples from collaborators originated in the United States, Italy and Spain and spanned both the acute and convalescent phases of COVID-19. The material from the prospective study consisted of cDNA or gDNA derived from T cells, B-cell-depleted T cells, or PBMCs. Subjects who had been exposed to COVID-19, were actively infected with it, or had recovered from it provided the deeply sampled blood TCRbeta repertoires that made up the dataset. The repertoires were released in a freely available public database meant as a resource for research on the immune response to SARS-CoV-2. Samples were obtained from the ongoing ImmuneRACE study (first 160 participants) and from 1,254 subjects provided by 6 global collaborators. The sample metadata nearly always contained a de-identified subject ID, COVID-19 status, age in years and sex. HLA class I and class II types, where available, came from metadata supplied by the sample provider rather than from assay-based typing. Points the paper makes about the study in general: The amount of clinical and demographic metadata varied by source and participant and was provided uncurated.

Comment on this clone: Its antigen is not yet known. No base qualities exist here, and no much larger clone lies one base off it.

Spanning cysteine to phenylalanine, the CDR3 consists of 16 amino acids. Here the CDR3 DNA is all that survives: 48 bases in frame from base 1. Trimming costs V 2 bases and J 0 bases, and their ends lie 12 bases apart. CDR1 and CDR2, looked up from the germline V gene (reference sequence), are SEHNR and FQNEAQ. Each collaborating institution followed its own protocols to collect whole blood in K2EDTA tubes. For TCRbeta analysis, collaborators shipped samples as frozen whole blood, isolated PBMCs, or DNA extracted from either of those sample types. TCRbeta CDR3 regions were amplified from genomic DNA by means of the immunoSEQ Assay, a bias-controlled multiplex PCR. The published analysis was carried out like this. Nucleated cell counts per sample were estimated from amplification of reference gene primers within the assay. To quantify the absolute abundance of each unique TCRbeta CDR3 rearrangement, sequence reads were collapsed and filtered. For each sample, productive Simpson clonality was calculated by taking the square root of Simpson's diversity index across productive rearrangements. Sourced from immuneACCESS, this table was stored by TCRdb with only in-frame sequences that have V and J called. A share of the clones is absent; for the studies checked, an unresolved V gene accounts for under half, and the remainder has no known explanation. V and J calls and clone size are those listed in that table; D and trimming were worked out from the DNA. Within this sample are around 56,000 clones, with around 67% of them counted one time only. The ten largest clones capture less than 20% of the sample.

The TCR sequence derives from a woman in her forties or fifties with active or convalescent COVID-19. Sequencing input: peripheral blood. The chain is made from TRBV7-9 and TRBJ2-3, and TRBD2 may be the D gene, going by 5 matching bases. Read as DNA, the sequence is TGTGCCAGCAGCTTAACGCTTGGCGGGAGCACAGATACGCAGTATTTT. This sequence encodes CASSLTLGGSTDTQYF.